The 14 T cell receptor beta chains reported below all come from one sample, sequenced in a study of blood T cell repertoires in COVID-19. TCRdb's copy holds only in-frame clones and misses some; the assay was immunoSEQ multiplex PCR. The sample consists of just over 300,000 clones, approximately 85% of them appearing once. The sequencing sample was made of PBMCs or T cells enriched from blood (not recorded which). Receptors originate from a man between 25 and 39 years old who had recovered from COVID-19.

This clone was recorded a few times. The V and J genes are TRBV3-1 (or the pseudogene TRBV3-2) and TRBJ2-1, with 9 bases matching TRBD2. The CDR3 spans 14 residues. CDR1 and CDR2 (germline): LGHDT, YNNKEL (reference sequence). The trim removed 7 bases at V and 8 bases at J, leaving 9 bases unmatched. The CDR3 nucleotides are TGTGCCAGCAAGACTAGCGGAGGTGGGGATGAGCAGTTCTTC. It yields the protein CASKTSGGGDEQFF.

The CDR3 region has the DNA TGTGCCAGCAGCTTTAGCGGGCCTTACACCGGGGAGCTGTTTTTT. Protein: CASSFSGPYTGELFF. The rearrangement links TRBV7-9 to TRBJ2-2, with 7 bases matching TRBD2. V trimming: 3 bases; J trimming: 3 bases; junction bases outside the gene matches: 4. Germline V gene data show CDR1 as SEHNR and CDR2 as FQNEAQ (reference sequence). CDR3 size: 15 residues.

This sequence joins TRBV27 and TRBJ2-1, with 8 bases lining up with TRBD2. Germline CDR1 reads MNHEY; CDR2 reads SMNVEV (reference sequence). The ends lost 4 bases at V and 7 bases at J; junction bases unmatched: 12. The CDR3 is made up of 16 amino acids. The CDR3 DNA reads TGTGCCAGCAGTTCCGGGCGGGGGGCGGCGAGGAATGAGCAGTTCTTC. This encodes CASSSGRGAARNEQFF.

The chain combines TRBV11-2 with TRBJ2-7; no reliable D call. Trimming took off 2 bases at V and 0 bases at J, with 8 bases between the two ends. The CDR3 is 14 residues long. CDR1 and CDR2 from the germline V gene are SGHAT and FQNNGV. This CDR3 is CASSLLADSYEQYF. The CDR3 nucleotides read TGTGCCAGCAGCTTACTCGCGGACTCCTACGAGCAGTACTTC.

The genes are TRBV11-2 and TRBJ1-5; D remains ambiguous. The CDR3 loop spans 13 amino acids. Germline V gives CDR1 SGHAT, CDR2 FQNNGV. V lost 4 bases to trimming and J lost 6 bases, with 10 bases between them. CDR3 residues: CASSSSVRQPQHF. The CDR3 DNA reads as TGTGCCAGCAGCTCATCAGTCCGTCAGCCCCAGCATTTT.

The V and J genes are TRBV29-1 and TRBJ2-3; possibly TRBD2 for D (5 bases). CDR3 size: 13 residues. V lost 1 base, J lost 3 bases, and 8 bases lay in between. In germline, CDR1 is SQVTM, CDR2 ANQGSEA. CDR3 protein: CSVEGWRTDTQYF. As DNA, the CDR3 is TGCAGCGTTGAAGGATGGAGGACAGATACGCAGTATTTT.

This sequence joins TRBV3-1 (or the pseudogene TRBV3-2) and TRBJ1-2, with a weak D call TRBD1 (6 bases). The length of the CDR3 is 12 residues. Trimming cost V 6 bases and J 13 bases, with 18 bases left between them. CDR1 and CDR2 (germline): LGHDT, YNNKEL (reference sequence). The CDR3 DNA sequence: TGTGCCAGCAGTCTGGACAGCCCCAGTCGCACCTTC. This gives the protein CASSLDSPSRTF.

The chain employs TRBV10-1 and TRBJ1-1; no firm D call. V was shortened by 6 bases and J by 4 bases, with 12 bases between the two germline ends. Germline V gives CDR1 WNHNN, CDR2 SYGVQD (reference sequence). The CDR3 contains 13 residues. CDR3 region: CASREGRLTEAFF. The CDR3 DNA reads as TGCGCCAGCAGGGAAGGGAGGCTCACTGAAGCTTTCTTT.

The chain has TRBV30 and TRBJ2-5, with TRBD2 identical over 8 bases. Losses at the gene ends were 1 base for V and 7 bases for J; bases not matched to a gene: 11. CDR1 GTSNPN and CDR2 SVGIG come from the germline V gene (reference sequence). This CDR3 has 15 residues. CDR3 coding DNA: TGTGCCTGGAGTGGGGAAGCGGGGGTTGAGGGGACCCAGTACTTC. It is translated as CAWSGEAGVEGTQYF.

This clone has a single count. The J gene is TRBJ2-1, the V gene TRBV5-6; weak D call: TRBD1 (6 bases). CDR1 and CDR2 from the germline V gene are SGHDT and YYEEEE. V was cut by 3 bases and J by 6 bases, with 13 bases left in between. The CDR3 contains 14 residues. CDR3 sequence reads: CASSSLGGPNEQFF. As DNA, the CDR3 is TGTGCCAGCAGCTCCCTTGGGGGCCCCAATGAGCAGTTCTTC.

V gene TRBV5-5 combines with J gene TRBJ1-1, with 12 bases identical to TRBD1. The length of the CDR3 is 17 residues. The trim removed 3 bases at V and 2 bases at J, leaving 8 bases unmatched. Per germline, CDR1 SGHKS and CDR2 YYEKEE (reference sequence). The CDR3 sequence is CASSSPGQGASNTEAFF. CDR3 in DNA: TGTGCCAGCAGCTCACCGGGACAGGGGGCCTCCAACACTGAAGCTTTCTTT.

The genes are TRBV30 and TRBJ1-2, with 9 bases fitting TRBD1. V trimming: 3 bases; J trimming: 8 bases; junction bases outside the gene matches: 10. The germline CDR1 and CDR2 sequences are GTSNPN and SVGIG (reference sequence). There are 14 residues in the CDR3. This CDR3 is CAWSDETGGKGYTF. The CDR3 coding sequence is TGTGCCTGGAGCGATGAAACAGGGGGCAAGGGCTACACCTTC.

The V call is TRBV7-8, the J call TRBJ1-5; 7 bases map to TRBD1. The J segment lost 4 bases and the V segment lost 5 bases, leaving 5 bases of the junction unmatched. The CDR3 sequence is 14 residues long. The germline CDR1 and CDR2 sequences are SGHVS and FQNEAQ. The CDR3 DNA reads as TGTGCCAGCAGCCAACGGACAGGAAATCAGCCCCAGCATTTT. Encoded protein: CASSQRTGNQPQHF.

CDR3 residues: CASSRGQGDLHSPLHF. CDR3 nucleotides: TGCGCCAGCAGCCGGGGACAGGGGGATTTGCATTCACCCCTCCACTTT. The gene calls are TRBV5-1 and TRBJ1-6, with TRBD1 matching over 11 bases. With V trimmed by 4 bases and J by 8 bases, 8 bases remained unmatched. Germline V gene data show CDR1 as SGHRS and CDR2 as YFSETQ. The CDR3 runs to 16 residues.